This TCR beta chain was captured in a study of T cells expressing NK-cell markers. Study at large: According to the study, TCR beta repertoires originated from sorted CD3+CD56+NKG2C+, CD3+CD56+NKG2C- and CD3+CD56-NKG2C+ T cells. Most of the eight sequenced donors were classified as HCMV-seropositive, and one was classified as seronegative.

From the 5' RACE reads, TCRdb lists one entry per CDR3 protein and no DNA. The sample holds about 390,000 distinct CDR3 sequences. Notes on the study in general: Nothing established the HCMV specificity of expanded NKG2C+ T cell clones.

This CDR3 contains 14 residues. Germline V CDR1 and CDR2: ENHRY, SYGVKD. Notes on this clonotype: Its antigen is not identified.

The chain has TRBV10-3 and TRBJ1-1; TCRdb lists TRBD1, though no DNA is available to test this call. The receptor's source is a woman aged 50 to 60 in good health. Sequencing was done on a sample of blood T cells: a sorted CD56 or NKG2C T cell subset, CD4+ or CD8+ T cells, or bulk PBMC T cells (not recorded which). CDR3 loop: CAISAQGGKTEAFF.